The T cell receptor (beta chain) under discussion was sequenced for a study of OX40 agonist ivuxolimab in advanced cancers. The wider study: Patients were treated with intravenous ivuxolimab, dosed at 0.01 to 10 mg/kg and infused every 2 weeks.

A remark on this clone: The antigen remains undetermined.

Whole-study results and caveats: Patients who responded partially at 0.1-3.0 mg/kg showed clonal expansion ranking among the lowest.

Germline CDR1 and CDR2: MNHNS and SASEGT. This CDR3 contains 14 residues. Trimming removed 7 bases at V and 4 bases at J, with 17 bases between. Drawing of blood for sampling happened at baseline, at cycle 4 day 1, and at cycle 7 day 1. TCRdb's table, derived via immunoSEQ multiplex PCR, lists solely in-frame clones and lacks some. The sample lists under 85,000 clones; around 88% were seen once. The sequenced sample was CD4+ or CD8+ T cells sorted from blood, obtained in a trial of the OX40 agonist ivuxolimab. The chain links TRBV6-1 to TRBJ2-7; the D gene is possibly TRBD1 (6 bases). The receptor was derived from an adult with an advanced solid tumor such as melanoma, head and neck, liver or kidney cancer. CDR3 sequence reads: CASTPWGQHYEQYF. The CDR3, as DNA: TGTGCCAGCACCCCCTGGGGGCAACATTACGAGCAGTACTTC.